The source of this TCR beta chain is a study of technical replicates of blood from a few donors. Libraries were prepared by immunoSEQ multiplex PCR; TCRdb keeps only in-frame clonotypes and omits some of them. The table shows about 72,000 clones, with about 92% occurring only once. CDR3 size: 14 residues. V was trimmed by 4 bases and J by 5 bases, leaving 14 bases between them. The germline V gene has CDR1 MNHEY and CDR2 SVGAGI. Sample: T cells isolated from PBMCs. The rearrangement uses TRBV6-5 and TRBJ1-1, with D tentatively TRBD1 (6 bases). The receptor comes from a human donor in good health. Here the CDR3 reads CASSFTGPGTEAFF. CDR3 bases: TGTGCCAGCAGTTTCACAGGGCCCGGGACTGAAGCTTTCTTT.